Presented here are 20 T cell receptor beta chains from one specimen sequenced in a study of a mutant IDH1 vaccine in newly diagnosed glioma. These receptors have no known antigen. Time point denoted: week 23, last vaccination. Each vaccine dose was 300 ug of mutant IDH1 20-mer peptide, with topical imiquimod. The repertoire was sequenced with immunoSEQ multiplex PCR; TCRdb's copy has only in-frame clones and lacks some. The data show 40,000 or so clones, around 84% seen once. This specimen was PBMCs, taken from a glioma patient whose treatment included an IDH1 peptide vaccine. The receptors derive from a woman aged 18-29 years with glioma. Some clones in this sample may be carry-over from other donors' samples.

This clone was observed once. The V gene is TRBV6-5, the J gene TRBJ2-7, with D perhaps being TRBD1 or TRBD2 (5 bases each). The germline V gene encodes CDR1 MNHEY and CDR2 SVGAGI. The length of the CDR3 is 15 residues. Trimming shortened V by 6 bases and J by 4 bases, and 19 bases separated the two germline ends. The CDR3 coding sequence is TGTGCCAGCAGACCTCCCGGGACCGCGCGTTACGAGCAGTACTTC. Protein product: CASRPPGTARYEQYF.

The V gene is TRBV5-6, the J gene TRBJ1-3; D remains ambiguous. The V gene lost 4 bases and the J gene lost 4 bases, with 15 bases spanning the gap. There are 15 residues in the CDR3. The germline V gene encodes CDR1 SGHDT and CDR2 YYEEEE. The CDR3 DNA follows: TGTGCCAGCAGCGACGGACCTAACCGCGGAAACACCATATATTTT. It yields the protein CASSDGPNRGNTIYF.

The chain employs TRBV19 and TRBJ1-4, with D unclear. V was shortened by 6 bases and J by 8 bases, with 7 bases between the two germline ends. Per germline, CDR1 LNHDA and CDR2 SQIVND (reference sequence). This CDR3 contains 11 residues. The CDR3 spells CASRLTEKLFF. DNA of the CDR3: TGTGCCAGTAGGCTGACGGAAAAACTGTTTTTT.

The chain combines TRBV5-1 with TRBJ2-5, with 14 positions matching TRBD2. The CDR3 extends over 15 amino acids. V lost 7 bases and J lost 5; bases outside the gene matches: 7. CDR1 SGHRS and CDR2 YFSETQ come from the germline V gene. CDR3 region: CASGTSGSGVETQYF. As DNA, the CDR3 is TGCGCCAGCGGGACTAGCGGGAGTGGTGTCGAGACCCAGTACTTC. Supplemented by reference TRBV5-1 and TRBJ2-5, the full variable domain reads KAGVTQTPRYLIKTRGQQVTLSCSPISGHRSVSWYQQTPGQGLQFLFEYFSETQRNKGNFPGRFSGRQFSNSRSEMNVSTLELGDSALYLCASGTSGSGVETQYFGPGTRLLVL.

The chain uses TRBV6-5 and TRBJ1-6; 11 positions agree with TRBD1. The V and J ends lost 0 bases and 10 bases, in that order; junction bases with no gene match: 5. The V gene's germline CDR1 is MNHEY and CDR2 SVGAGI. The CDR3 spans 16 residues. The CDR3 here is CASSYSDRGLGSPLHF. As DNA, the CDR3 is TGTGCCAGCAGTTACTCGGACAGGGGGCTTGGGTCACCCCTCCACTTT.

V and J are TRBV30 and TRBJ2-1; weak D call: TRBD2 (6 bases). The CDR3 has 14 amino acids. V dropped 4 bases and J dropped 0 bases, with 10 bases sitting between them. Germline CDR1 GTSNPN, CDR2 SVGIG (reference sequence). The CDR3, as DNA: TGTGCCTGGAAAGGAGGGGCCTCCTACAATGAGCAGTTCTTC. Translation: CAWKGGASYNEQFF.

The genes are TRBV4-3 and TRBJ1-1; perhaps TRBD1 as D (5 bases). Germline V gene sequence: CDR1 LGHNA, CDR2 YSLEER. The CDR3 consists of 14 residues. V was trimmed by 3 bases and J by 1 base, leaving 9 bases between them. CDR3 region: CASSQGPANTEAFF. The CDR3 DNA reads TGCGCCAGCAGCCAGGGACCGGCGAACACTGAAGCTTTCTTT.

V gene TRBV27 combines with J gene TRBJ1-6, with D maybe TRBD1 (5 bases). The CDR3 runs 16 residues. V lost 0 bases to trimming and J lost 8 bases, with 14 bases between them. Germline assignment: CDR1 MNHEY and CDR2 SMNVEV (reference sequence). CDR3 amino acids: CASSLSTRGIDSPLHF. For the CDR3, the DNA is TGTGCCAGCAGTTTATCCACCCGGGGGATAGATTCACCCCTCCACTTT.

This clone was detected only once. J is TRBJ2-7 and V is TRBV7-9, with D unclear. With 0 bases removed from V and 6 bases from J, the gap between germline ends came to 6 bases. The CDR3 consists of 12 residues. Germline V gene data show CDR1 as SEHNR and CDR2 as FQNEAQ (reference sequence). Here the CDR3 reads CASSLAVSEQYF. In DNA, the CDR3 is TGTGCCAGCAGCTTAGCCGTTTCCGAGCAGTACTTC.

The V and J genes are TRBV27 and TRBJ1-2; D uncertain. CDR3 size: 15 residues. Germline V gives CDR1 MNHEY, CDR2 SMNVEV (reference sequence). V dropped 5 bases and J dropped 4 bases, with 17 bases sitting between them. In DNA form, the CDR3 reads TGTGCCAGCAGTCCGTTTATGGCAGTATCCTATGGCTACACCTTC. Protein sequence: CASSPFMAVSYGYTF.

The chain links TRBV14 to TRBJ2-3; 9 positions match TRBD2. CDR1 is SGHDN and CDR2 is FVKESK in the germline V gene. J gave up 2 bases and V 1 base, and 7 bases lay outside the gene matches. The CDR3 runs to 17 residues. This CDR3 reads CASSQGYSGSFTDTQYF. The CDR3 region has the DNA TGTGCCAGCAGCCAAGGGTATAGCGGGAGCTTCACAGATACGCAGTATTTT.

The chain couples TRBV7-3 to TRBJ2-2; D gene ambiguous. V lost 1 base and J lost 7, with 1 base in between. The CDR3 length is 11 residues. The germline V gene has CDR1 SGHTA and CDR2 FQGTGA. The CDR3 region has the DNA TGTGCCAGCAGCTTAAACGGGGAGCTGTTTTTT. Translated: CASSLNGELFF.

The V gene is TRBV29-1, the J gene TRBJ2-3, with TRBD1 matching over 7 bases. CDR1 and CDR2 (germline): SQVTM, ANQGSEA. The CDR3 sequence is 13 residues long. The ends lost 7 bases at V and 7 bases at J; junction bases unmatched: 11. The CDR3 loop reads CSAAASGGNTQYF. The CDR3 DNA reads as TGCAGCGCTGCGGCATCAGGGGGAAATACGCAGTATTTT.

The rearrangement links TRBV4-3 to TRBJ1-2; D uncertain. CDR3 length: 12 residues. Germline CDR1 is LGHNA and CDR2 is YSLEER. The germline V and J ends were trimmed by 3 bases and 10 bases, with 12 bases remaining between them. Here the CDR3 reads CASSHNGAIYTF. The CDR3 nucleotides read TGCGCCAGCAGCCATAACGGCGCGATCTACACCTTC.

Written as DNA, the CDR3 is TGTGCCAGCAGCGTGACATCCGCCGTGACAGATACGCAGTATTTT. Translated: CASSVTSAVTDTQYF. The rearrangement uses TRBV9 and TRBJ2-3; no definite D call. CDR3 length: 15 residues. Germline values: CDR1 SGDLS, CDR2 YYNGEE. Trimming cost V 2 bases and J 3 bases, with 13 bases left between them.

The V gene is TRBV6-1, the J gene TRBJ2-5; D might be TRBD2 (5 bases). The CDR3 covers 15 residues. Germline CDR1 MNHNS, CDR2 SASEGT. Trimming left V 4 bases short and J 5 bases short, with 17 bases between. DNA for the CDR3: TGTGCCAGCAGTGTTACTAGGGCCCCCTCGGAGACCCAGTACTTC. Protein product: CASSVTRAPSETQYF.

V gene TRBV7-3 combines with J gene TRBJ2-3; TRBD2 is a possible D gene (5 bases). Germline CDR1 SGHTA, CDR2 FQGTGA. CDR3 length equals 15 residues. Between the trimmed V and J ends, which lost 5 bases and 1 base, there was a span of 13 bases. CDR3 in amino acids: CASSPTRRGTDTQYF. The CDR3, as DNA: TGTGCCAGCAGCCCCACGAGGCGGGGCACAGATACGCAGTATTTT.

The chain is built from TRBV27 and TRBJ2-7, with 7 bases matching TRBD1. The CDR3 consists of 14 residues. Germline V CDR1 and CDR2: MNHEY, SMNVEV (reference sequence). Trimming at V came to 6 bases and at J to 5 bases, leaving 10 bases not matched to a gene. The CDR3 is CASSLQGPPHEQYF. CDR3 nucleotide sequence: TGTGCCAGCAGCCTACAGGGGCCACCCCACGAGCAGTACTTC.

The J gene is TRBJ2-5, the V gene TRBV9; D call uncertain. Trimming pared 0 bases from V and 3 bases from J, leaving 6 bases between. The CDR3 length is 13 residues. Per germline, CDR1 SGDLS and CDR2 YYNGEE. CDR3 sequence reads: CASSVGVKETQYF. Written as DNA, the CDR3 is TGTGCCAGCAGCGTAGGTGTAAAAGAGACCCAGTACTTC.

This clone was seen more than once but under ten times. The chain employs TRBV7-6 and TRBJ2-3; TRBD2 matches at 8 bases. Trimming at V came to 5 bases and at J to 8 bases, leaving 9 bases not matched to a gene. Germline CDR1 SGHVS, CDR2 FNYEAQ. The CDR3 has 14 residues. Written as DNA, the CDR3 is TGTGCCAGCAGCCAGGTCGGGGGGGGGAGTACGCAGTATTTT. Amino acids: CASSQVGGGSTQYF.